These 21 T cell receptor beta chains came from one sample sequenced in a study of PD-L1 blockade in urothelial cancer. Stated time point: pretreatment peripheral blood. Repertoires were generated with immunoSEQ multiplex PCR, while TCRdb's copy carries only in-frame clones and drops some. The sample consists of tens of thousands of clones, over 80% of them appearing once. Sequenced here: PBMCs, sampled around atezolizumab (anti-PD-L1) treatment. The receptors shown here come from a man aged 35 to 55 with urothelial cancer.

The chain combines TRBV16 with TRBJ2-4; D ambiguous. The CDR3 sequence is 16 residues long. Germline V gene data show CDR1 as KGHSY and CDR2 as FQNENV. V lost 4 bases and J 0 bases, leaving 13 bases between the germline ends. The CDR3 protein is CASSRGIGGAKNIQYF. The CDR3 DNA reads TGTGCCAGCAGCCGAGGAATAGGCGGAGCCAAAAACATTCAGTACTTC.

The rearrangement joins TRBV29-1 to TRBJ1-1, with 9 bases identical to TRBD1. The germline gives CDR1 SQVTM, CDR2 ANQGSEA. V trimming: 7 bases; J trimming: 9 bases; junction bases outside the gene matches: 6. This CDR3 contains 11 residues. CDR3 in DNA: TGCAGCGGGGTGGGGACAGGGAAAGCTTTCTTT. Protein sequence: CSGVGTGKAFF.

In DNA form, the CDR3 reads TGTGCCAGTAGCAGAGCGGGAGGTCCCGGGGAGCTGTTTTTT. Translated, it gives CASSRAGGPGELFF. The rearrangement links TRBV19 to TRBJ2-2, with 9 bases matching TRBD2. The V gene's germline CDR1 is LNHDA and CDR2 SQIVND (reference sequence). There are 14 residues in the CDR3. The trim removed 6 bases at V and 6 bases at J, leaving 5 bases unmatched. The whole variable domain, remainder taken from reference TRBV19 and TRBJ2-2, is DGGITQSPKYLFRKEGQNVTLSCEQNLNHDAMYWYRQDPGQGLRLIYYSQIVNDFQKGDIAEGYSVSREKKESFPLTVTSAQKNPTAFYLCASSRAGGPGELFFGEGSRLTVL.

The chain links TRBV25-1 to TRBJ2-7; possible D gene TRBD1, 7 bases. The germline CDR1 and CDR2 sequences are MGHDK and SYGVNS. Trimming removed 5 bases at V and 4 bases at J, with 15 bases between. The CDR3 totals 14 residues. CDR3 sequence (DNA): TGTGCCAGCAGTCTTTCAGGGGGGAAGTACGAGCAGTACTTC. Amino acid sequence: CASSLSGGKYEQYF.

This clone was detected many times. The chain has TRBV29-1 and TRBJ1-1; D is uncertain. The germline gives CDR1 SQVTM, CDR2 ANQGSEA. This CDR3 contains 12 residues. V was shortened by 0 bases and J by 8 bases, with 10 bases between the two germline ends. CDR3 amino acids: CSVEEAAGEAFF. The CDR3, as DNA: TGCAGCGTTGAAGAGGCAGCGGGGGAAGCTTTCTTT. The whole variable domain, remainder taken from reference TRBV29-1 and TRBJ1-1, is SAVISQKPSRDICQRGTSLTIQCQVDSQVTMMFWYRQQPGQSLTLIATANQGSEATYESGFVIDKFPISRPNLTFSTLTVSNMSPEDSSIYLCSVEEAAGEAFFGQGTRLTVV.

This clone was counted once. The V call is TRBV4-2, the J call TRBJ2-1; TRBD2 matches at 7 bases. The CDR3 spans 14 residues. Germline V gene sequence: CDR1 LGHNA, CDR2 YNFKEQ. With V trimmed by 9 bases and J by 0 bases, 5 bases remained unmatched. CDR3 protein: CASQRERSYNEQFF. DNA of the CDR3: TGTGCCAGTCAGCGGGAACGCTCCTACAATGAGCAGTTCTTC.

The chain uses TRBV2 and TRBJ2-4; possible D gene TRBD1, 5 bases. This CDR3 spans 15 amino acids. The germline V gene encodes CDR1 SNHLY and CDR2 FYNNEI. V was clipped by 10 bases and J by 0 bases, with 16 bases between them. CDR3 nucleotides: TGTGCCACCCGGCGACAGCAACTAGCCAAAAACATTCAGTACTTC. Translation gives CATRRQQLAKNIQYF.

The chain couples TRBV19 to TRBJ2-2, with D perhaps matching TRBD1 (6 bases). V shed 6 bases and J shed 5 bases, with 10 bases lying between them. The CDR3 extends over 13 amino acids. CDR1 is LNHDA and CDR2 is SQIVND in the germline V gene (reference sequence). CDR3 loop: CASRGAGTGELFF. In DNA, the CDR3 is TGTGCCAGTAGGGGGGCTGGGACCGGGGAGCTGTTTTTT.

This clone was detected only a few times. V gene TRBV7-9 combines with J gene TRBJ1-5; TRBD1 matches at 7 bases. The CDR3 loop spans 17 amino acids. Trimming took 1 base from V and 1 from J; bases not matched to a gene: 7. The germline V gene has CDR1 SEHNR and CDR2 FQNEAQ (reference sequence). The CDR3 reads CASSLVATGLSNQPQHF. CDR3 in DNA: TGTGCCAGCAGCTTAGTGGCGACAGGGCTAAGCAATCAGCCCCAGCATTTT.

The genes are TRBV5-1 and TRBJ1-1; D call uncertain. CDR1 is SGHRS, CDR2 YFSETQ, per germline. This CDR3 has 11 residues. The V end lost 7 bases, the J end lost 1 base, and 5 bases lay between the germline ends. In DNA form, the CDR3 reads TGCGCCAGCGCGGGGAACACTGAAGCTTTCTTT. Encoded protein: CASAGNTEAFF.

The chain couples TRBV28 to TRBJ2-7, with 8 nucleotides matching TRBD1. J was trimmed by 2 bases and V by 2 bases; bases with no gene match: 11. This CDR3 region has 17 residues. Germline V gene sequence: CDR1 MDHEN, CDR2 SYDVKM. The CDR3 loop reads CASSLVPRDRRAYEQYF. The CDR3 region has the DNA TGTGCCAGCAGTTTAGTCCCCCGGGACAGGCGAGCCTACGAGCAGTACTTC.

This chain links TRBV30 with TRBJ2-1, with 9 nucleotides matching TRBD2. V shed 4 bases, J shed 4 bases, and the junction held 8 bases outside the gene matches. Germline CDR1 reads GTSNPN; CDR2 reads SVGIG (reference sequence). The CDR3 is 15 residues long. The CDR3 DNA reads as TGTGCCTGGACCGCAGGGACTAGCTCATACAATGAGCAGTTCTTC. As protein: CAWTAGTSSYNEQFF.

This clone has more than one count but fewer than ten. V gene TRBV27 combines with J gene TRBJ1-2; no clear D. The CDR3 runs to 13 residues. Germline V gene lookup returns CDR1 MNHEY and CDR2 SMNVEV (reference sequence). Trimming removed 4 bases at V and 4 bases at J, with 10 bases between. In DNA form, the CDR3 reads TGTGCCAGCAGTTCGACTTCCTTCTATGGCTACACCTTC. This gives the protein CASSSTSFYGYTF.

J is TRBJ2-1 and V is TRBV5-1, with 11 bases that match TRBD2. The germline V gene encodes CDR1 SGHRS and CDR2 YFSETQ. V shed 0 bases, J shed 7 bases, and the junction held 9 bases outside the gene matches. This CDR3 comprises 17 residues. CDR3 DNA sequence: TGCGCCAGCAGCTTGGGACTAGCGGGATCAAGGGGGAATGAGCAGTTCTTC. Translated, it gives CASSLGLAGSRGNEQFF.

V is TRBV11-2 and J is TRBJ2-7, with TRBD1 as a possible D gene (5 bases). CDR3 length: 14 amino acids. The germline CDR1 and CDR2 sequences are SGHAT and FQNNGV. Trimming cost V 4 bases and J 3 bases, with 13 bases left between them. The CDR3 loop reads CASSSEDIFYEQYF. In DNA, the CDR3 is TGTGCCAGCAGCTCCGAGGACATTTTCTACGAGCAGTACTTC.

The gene calls are TRBV5-1 and TRBJ1-2; tentative D call: TRBD1 (6 bases). The ends were cut back, 0 bases at V and 5 bases at J, with 11 bases in the middle. CDR1 SGHRS and CDR2 YFSETQ come from the germline V gene. CDR3 length: 14 residues. The CDR3, as DNA: TGCGCCAGCAGCTTGGAGGACAGAAGATATGGCTACACCTTC. This codes for CASSLEDRRYGYTF.

V usage is TRBV29-1 and J usage is TRBJ2-1; 9 nucleotides match TRBD2. J gave up 9 bases and V 5 bases, and 20 bases lay outside the gene matches. Germline V gene data show CDR1 as SQVTM and CDR2 as ANQGSEA. This CDR3 contains 17 residues. This CDR3 reads CSVSQNANSGGRGEQFF. In DNA, the CDR3 is TGCAGCGTTTCCCAAAACGCCAATAGCGGGGGACGCGGTGAGCAGTTCTTC.

The V gene is TRBV7-2, the J gene TRBJ2-1, with D possibly TRBD1 on 6 matching bases. The V gene lost 5 bases and the J gene lost 3 bases, with 14 bases spanning the gap. The CDR3 sequence is 15 residues long. Per germline, CDR1 SGHTA and CDR2 FQGNSA. The CDR3: CASSLSTGSYNEQFF. The CDR3 DNA reads TGTGCCAGCAGCCTATCGACAGGTAGCTACAATGAGCAGTTCTTC. The entire variable domain, with the rest obtained from reference TRBV7-2 and TRBJ2-1, is as follows: GAGVSQSPSNKVTEKGKDVELRCDPISGHTALYWYRQSLGQGLEFLIYFQGNSAPDKSGLPSDRFSAERTGGSVSTLTIQRTQQEDSAVYLCASSLSTGSYNEQFFGPGTRLTVL.

V and J are TRBV27 and TRBJ1-1, with D hard to call. Germline V CDR1 and CDR2: MNHEY, SMNVEV (reference sequence). CDR3 length equals 13 residues. The ends were cut back, 5 bases at V and 2 bases at J, with 9 bases in the middle. The CDR3 loop reads CASSISPNTEAFF. In DNA form, the CDR3 reads TGTGCCAGCAGTATCTCTCCTAACACTGAAGCTTTCTTT.

The chain recombines TRBV9 with TRBJ2-2; D unclear. The CDR3 is made up of 13 amino acids. Germline CDR1 is SGDLS and CDR2 is YYNGEE. The V end lost 4 bases, the J end lost 5 bases, and 9 bases lay between the germline ends. The CDR3 spells CASSTQRTGELFF. In DNA form, the CDR3 reads TGTGCCAGCAGCACTCAGCGAACCGGGGAGCTGTTTTTT.

V is TRBV6-6 and J is TRBJ2-3, with 9 bases identical to TRBD2. Per the germline V gene, CDR1 is MNHNY and CDR2 is SVGAGI (reference sequence). The CDR3 extends over 14 amino acids. V trimming: 7 bases; J trimming: 6 bases; junction bases outside the gene matches: 8. The CDR3 protein is CASKYSGSSDTQYF. CDR3 nucleotide sequence: TGTGCCAGCAAATATAGCGGGAGTAGTGATACGCAGTATTTT.